This T cell receptor beta chain appears in the sequencing data of a study of cytotoxic CD8 clonotypes in ibrutinib-treated CLL. Study observations and caveats: Sampling of sustained-remission and progressing patients occurred at differing times. Baseline clonality, above age-matched healthy donor levels, tracked circulating CD8+ T-cell counts. Increased clonality at ibrutinib response gave way to a return toward baseline at progression.

The CDR3 runs to 13 residues. Trimming removed 5 bases at V and 4 bases at J, with 11 bases between. Germline values: CDR1 SGHTA, CDR2 FQGTGA. TCRdb's copy holds only in-frame clones and misses some; the assay was immunoSEQ multiplex PCR. The table has approximately 200,000 clones, over 60% seen once. With respect to this clone: Antigen specificity is unknown.

The sequence came from a human donor with chronic lymphocytic leukemia. The sequencing used PBMCs, collected after 24 months of ibrutinib treatment. V and J are TRBV7-3 and TRBJ1-1; tentatively, D is TRBD1 (6 bases). CDR3 DNA: TGTGCCAGCAGCATCAGGGGAACCACTGAAGCTTTCTTT. Translation: CASSIRGTTEAFF.